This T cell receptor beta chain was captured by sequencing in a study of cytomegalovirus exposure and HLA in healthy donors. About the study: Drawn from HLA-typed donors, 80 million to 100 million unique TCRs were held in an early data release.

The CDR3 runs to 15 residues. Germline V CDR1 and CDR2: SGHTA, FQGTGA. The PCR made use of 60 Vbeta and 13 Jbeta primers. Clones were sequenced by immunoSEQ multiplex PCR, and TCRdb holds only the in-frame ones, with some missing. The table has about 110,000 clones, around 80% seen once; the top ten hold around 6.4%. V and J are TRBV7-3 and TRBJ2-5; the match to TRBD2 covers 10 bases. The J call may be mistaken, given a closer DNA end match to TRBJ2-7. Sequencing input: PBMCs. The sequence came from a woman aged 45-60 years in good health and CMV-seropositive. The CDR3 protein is CASSLRAGGTYEQYF. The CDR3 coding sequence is TGTGCCAGCAGCCTTCGAGCGGGGGGGACCTACGAGCAGTACTTC.